This T cell receptor beta chain was recovered during a study of human versus mouse CDR3 diversity and MHC coevolution. The repertoire was sequenced with immunoSEQ multiplex PCR; TCRdb's copy has only in-frame clones and lacks some. The sample lists more than 55,000 clones; 90% to 95% were seen once. The CDR3 runs to 15 residues. V lost 0 bases, J lost 3 bases, and 8 bases lay in between. Germline V CDR1 and CDR2: MGHRA, YSYEKL. The TCR sequence derives from a person aged 55-75 years in good health. The specimen was naive CD4+ T cells from blood. The subset was: CD45RO-negative CD62L-positive naive CD4 T cells. J is TRBJ1-4 and V is TRBV4-1; a weak D match, TRBD1 (6 bases). This CDR3 is CASSQEGAANEKLFF. The CDR3 DNA reads as TGCGCCAGCAGCCAAGAGGGGGCGGCTAATGAAAAACTGTTTTTT.